This T cell receptor beta chain was captured by sequencing in a study of shared clonotypes between healthy human individuals. The germline V gene encodes CDR1 MDHEN and CDR2 SYDVKM. Trimming removed 6 bases from V and 8 bases from J, with 25 bases in between. The CDR3 consists of 16 residues. Profiling relied on immunoSEQ multiplex PCR, and the TCRdb table lists in-frame clones only, not all of them. The sample has some 550,000 clones; almost 97% are singletons. The receptor's source is a woman in her 30s in good health. Input material: naive CD4+ T cells sorted from blood. Subset: CD45RA+ positively selected. This chain uses TRBV28 with TRBJ1-2; D perhaps matches TRBD1 (5 bases). This CDR3 is CASSSSLRAAFRGYTF. DNA of the CDR3: TGTGCCAGCAGCAGCTCTCTCAGGGCCGCCTTTAGGGGCTACACCTTC.